The 32 T cell receptor beta chains in this list originate from one sample, sequenced in a study of technical replicates of blood from four donors. Generated by immunoSEQ multiplex PCR, the TCRdb table keeps only in-frame clones and is missing some. The sample shows 55,000 to 85,000 clones, around 97% of them seen only once. The sequencing sample was made of T cells isolated from PBMCs. Source of these receptors: a human donor in good health.

The V call is TRBV6-1, the J call TRBJ1-2, with 8 positions matching TRBD1. V lost 6 bases to trimming and J lost 5 bases; unmatched junction nucleotides: 11. Germline CDR1 and CDR2: MNHNS and SASEGT. The CDR3 sequence is 15 residues long. CDR3 bases: TGTGCCAGCAGCCCCACCAGGACAGGGATATATGGCTACACCTTC. It encodes CASSPTRTGIYGYTF.

The chain combines TRBV28 with TRBJ2-3; TRBD2 agrees at 13 bases. This CDR3 comprises 15 residues. V dropped 6 bases and J dropped 4; count of bases not matched to a gene: 4. CDR1 MDHEN and CDR2 SYDVKM come from the germline V gene. CDR3 region: CASSKGLAGPDTQYF. In DNA form, the CDR3 reads TGTGCCAGCAGCAAGGGACTAGCGGGACCAGATACGCAGTATTTT. Complete variable domain (other parts from reference TRBV28 and TRBJ2-3): DVKVTQSSRYLVKRTGEKVFLECVQDMDHENMFWYRQDPGLGLRLIYFSYDVKMKEKGDIPEGYSVSREKKERFSLILESASTNQTSMYLCASSKGLAGPDTQYFGPGTRLTVL.

V and J are TRBV30 and TRBJ2-5; 7 bases are a match to TRBD2. Germline loops: CDR1 GTSNPN, CDR2 SVGIG (reference sequence). With 8 bases clipped from V and 5 bases from J, the junction kept 8 bases outside the gene matches. This CDR3 is 12 amino acids long. DNA of the CDR3: TGTGCCGGGGGAGGGGTCGGGGAGACCCAGTACTTC. This sequence encodes CAGGGVGETQYF.

V and J are TRBV4-2 and TRBJ2-1, with TRBD2 matching 8 bases. This CDR3 has 16 amino acids. Losses at the gene ends were 5 bases for V and 6 bases for J; bases not matched to a gene: 12. Germline CDR1 and CDR2: LGHNA and YNFKEQ. The CDR3 DNA follows: TGTGCCAGCAGCAAACTACTAGCGGAGAGGGGCAATGAGCAGTTCTTC. Protein product: CASSKLLAERGNEQFF.

The chain links TRBV28 to TRBJ1-2; TRBD1 matches 11 bases. The V segment lost 6 bases and the J segment 4 bases; nucleotides outside the gene matches: 7. The CDR3 is made up of 15 amino acids. Germline V gene sequence: CDR1 MDHEN, CDR2 SYDVKM. The CDR3 DNA reads TGTGCCAGCAGACCTCCCGGGACAGGGGGCTATGGCTACACCTTC. It yields the protein CASRPPGTGGYGYTF.

The chain is built from TRBV4-2 and TRBJ1-3; no clear D gene. This CDR3 contains 20 residues. Trimming removed 1 base from V and 0 bases from J, with 22 bases in between. Germline V gene lookup returns CDR1 LGHNA and CDR2 YNFKEQ. CDR3 DNA sequence: TGTGCCAGCAGCCAAGTAAATAGGCCGCTAGGACTTTACTCTGGAAACACCATATATTTT. It is translated as CASSQVNRPLGLYSGNTIYF.

The chain employs TRBV12-5 and TRBJ2-7; tentatively, D is TRBD1 (6 bases). The CDR3 consists of 18 residues. Germline CDR1 LGHNT, CDR2 FRNRAP. The germline V and J ends were trimmed by 2 bases and 7 bases, with 27 bases remaining between them. Here the CDR3 reads CASGLRFLGALKGREQYF. CDR3 DNA sequence: TGTGCTAGTGGTTTGAGATTTCTGGGGGCGCTTAAGGGTCGGGAGCAGTACTTC.

This CDR3 reads CASSQPGLAGSYNEQFF. In DNA form, the CDR3 reads TGCGCCAGCAGCCAGCCAGGACTAGCGGGCTCCTACAATGAGCAGTTCTTC. V usage is TRBV4-1 and J usage is TRBJ2-1, with 11 bases that match TRBD2. J gave up 0 bases and V 3 bases, and 4 bases lay outside the gene matches. Germline lookup yields CDR1 MGHRA and CDR2 YSYEKL. CDR3 length equals 17 residues.

This rearrangement joins TRBV6-5 to TRBJ2-7; a weak D match, TRBD1 (6 bases). The CDR3 length is 13 residues. The ends were cut back, 5 bases at V and 3 bases at J, with 11 bases in the middle. Per the germline V gene, CDR1 is MNHEY and CDR2 is SVGAGI. The CDR3 DNA reads as TGTGCCAGCAGTATAGGGGACATCTACGAGCAGTACTTC. As protein: CASSIGDIYEQYF.

The chain couples TRBV12-1 to TRBJ2-5; TRBD2 was called by the table and not checked on the DNA. TRBV12-1 is noted as a pseudogene. This CDR3 region has 13 residues. The CDR3 is CASSPTSVETQYF. CDR3 sequence (DNA): TGTGCCAGCAGCCCTACTAGCGTCGAGACCCAGTACTTC.

The chain employs TRBV10-3 and TRBJ2-3; D is undetermined. The germline gives CDR1 ENHRY, CDR2 SYGVKD. This CDR3 is built from 14 residues. The V end lost 2 bases, the J end lost 0 bases, and 6 bases lay between the germline ends. CDR3 nucleotides: TGTGCCATCAGTGAGCACCTAAGCACAGATACGCAGTATTTT. Residues: CAISEHLSTDTQYF.

The chain combines TRBV2 with TRBJ1-4; 7 positions match TRBD1. The CDR3 is 16 amino acids. The ends lost 6 bases at V and 5 bases at J; junction bases unmatched: 12. Germline-derived CDR1 and CDR2 are SNHLY and FYNNEI. The DNA of the CDR3 is TGTGCCAGCAGAAGAGTGGGGGACAGATCCAATGAAAAACTGTTTTTT. The encoded protein is CASRRVGDRSNEKLFF.

The gene calls are TRBV29-1 and TRBJ1-5, with D possibly being TRBD1 (5 bases). The CDR3 runs 13 residues. Germline V gene sequence: CDR1 SQVTM, CDR2 ANQGSEA. Trimming stripped 7 bases from V and 4 bases from J, with 14 bases between. CDR3 sequence (DNA): TGCAGCGCAAGGACGGGGGGTAATCAGCCCCAGCATTTT. Translated, it gives CSARTGGNQPQHF.

The rearrangement links TRBV19 to TRBJ2-7, with 7 positions matching TRBD2. J lost 3 bases, V lost 2 bases, and 7 bases had no gene match. The germline CDR1 and CDR2 sequences are LNHDA and SQIVND (reference sequence). The CDR3 covers 15 residues. The chain's CDR3 is CASSISAGTNYEQYF. The CDR3 DNA reads TGTGCCAGTAGTATATCGGCGGGGACTAACTACGAGCAGTACTTC. The whole variable domain, remainder taken from reference TRBV19 and TRBJ2-7, is DGGITQSPKYLFRKEGQNVTLSCEQNLNHDAMYWYRQDPGQGLRLIYYSQIVNDFQKGDIAEGYSVSREKKESFPLTVTSAQKNPTAFYLCASSISAGTNYEQYFGPGTRLTVT.

The V and J genes are TRBV6-6 and TRBJ2-7; TRBD2 aligns across 11 bases. Per germline, CDR1 MNHNY and CDR2 SVGAGI (reference sequence). The CDR3 totals 15 residues. V shed 6 bases and J 3 bases; nucleotides not matched to a gene: 7. The CDR3 bases are TGTGCCAGCAGCCGACCGGGGACTAGCGGCTACGAGCAGTACTTC. Translation: CASSRPGTSGYEQYF.

The rearrangement joins TRBV10-2 to TRBJ2-1; 9 bases are shared with TRBD1. The ends lost 6 bases at V and 7 bases at J; junction bases unmatched: 13. The CDR3 covers 16 residues. Germline-derived CDR1 and CDR2 are WSHSY and SAAADI. The CDR3 is CASRAGQGTYLNEQFF. The CDR3 nucleotides read TGCGCCAGCAGGGCCGGACAGGGGACGTACTTGAATGAGCAGTTCTTC.

The chain recombines TRBV2 with TRBJ1-2, with 8 bases fitting TRBD1. The germline gives CDR1 SNHLY, CDR2 FYNNEI. With 1 base clipped from V and 4 bases from J, the junction kept 2 bases outside the gene matches. The CDR3 covers 14 residues. The DNA of the CDR3 is TGTGCCAGCAGTGAAGGGACAGGGCCCTATGGCTACACCTTC. It is translated as CASSEGTGPYGYTF.

This clone was picked up a small number of times. V and J are TRBV6-1 and TRBJ2-7; D remains ambiguous. Trimming pared 6 bases from V and 0 bases from J, leaving 15 bases between. This CDR3 has 15 amino acids. Germline lookup yields CDR1 MNHNS and CDR2 SASEGT. The CDR3 bases are TGTGCCAGCAGCCTCTCGTCTGCAGGCTCCTACGAGCAGTACTTC. It specifies CASSLSSAGSYEQYF.

The chain has TRBV11-2 and TRBJ2-3, with TRBD2 as a possible D gene (7 bases). Germline V gene sequence: CDR1 SGHAT, CDR2 FQNNGV. CDR3 size: 15 residues. V shed 2 bases and J shed 8 bases, with 17 bases lying between them. CDR3 nucleotide sequence: TGTGCCAGCAGCTTAACATCAGGAGGGGGGGCTACGCAGTATTTT. Its translation is CASSLTSGGGATQYF.

The rearrangement joins TRBV6-6 to TRBJ2-7; D remains ambiguous. Germline-derived CDR1 and CDR2 are MNHNY and SVGAGI (reference sequence). Between the trimmed V and J ends, which lost 3 bases and 2 bases, there was a span of 5 bases. CDR3 length: 12 amino acids. CDR3 sequence: CASSYKTYEQYF. The DNA for the CDR3 is TGTGCCAGCAGTTATAAAACCTACGAGCAGTACTTC.

This chain joins TRBV6-5 and TRBJ2-1; maybe TRBD2 (5 bases). The CDR3 covers 14 residues. The germline V and J ends were trimmed by 6 bases and 7 bases, with 16 bases remaining between them. The V gene's germline CDR1 is MNHEY and CDR2 SVGAGI. This chain's CDR3 is CASSPTAGGNEQFF. For the CDR3, the DNA is TGTGCCAGCAGCCCGACTGCCGGCGGGAATGAGCAGTTCTTC.

The V and J genes are TRBV18 and TRBJ2-4; D remains ambiguous. There are 14 residues in the CDR3. Germline CDR1 is KGHSH and CDR2 is LQKENI. V lost 3 bases, J lost 0 bases, and 6 bases lay in between. The CDR3 DNA reads TGTGCCAGCTCACCTGAGGTAGCCAAAAACATTCAGTACTTC. This encodes CASSPEVAKNIQYF.

Only one count was recorded for this clone. The chain recombines TRBV29-1 with TRBJ2-4; 9 nucleotides match TRBD1. CDR3 length: 15 amino acids. V lost 3 bases, J lost 4 bases, and 7 bases stayed unmatched. CDR1 and CDR2 from the germline V gene are SQVTM and ANQGSEA. Here the CDR3 reads CSVDYKGTGKNIQYF. For the CDR3, the DNA is TGCAGCGTTGACTACAAGGGGACAGGGAAAAACATTCAGTACTTC.

The V call is TRBV4-1, the J call TRBJ2-2; D may be TRBD1 (6 bases). Germline values: CDR1 MGHRA, CDR2 YSYEKL. This CDR3 region has 14 residues. The V end lost 4 bases, the J end lost 5 bases, and 11 bases lay between the germline ends. The CDR3 loop is CASSPHTGTGELFF. CDR3 nucleotides: TGCGCCAGCAGCCCCCACACAGGGACCGGGGAGCTGTTTTTT.

The J gene is TRBJ1-5, the V gene TRBV2; 7 nucleotides line up with TRBD1. This CDR3 spans 14 amino acids. Losses at the gene ends were 5 bases for V and 5 bases for J; bases not matched to a gene: 6. CDR1 is SNHLY, CDR2 FYNNEI, per germline. Here the CDR3 reads CASSKQGPDQPQHF. The CDR3 DNA follows: TGTGCCAGCAGTAAACAGGGGCCGGATCAGCCCCAGCATTTT.

The chain recombines TRBV28 with TRBJ2-7; no firm D call. The CDR3 consists of 11 residues. V was trimmed by 5 bases and J by 7 bases, leaving 9 bases between them. Germline CDR1 is MDHEN and CDR2 is SYDVKM. CDR3 sequence (DNA): TGTGCCAGCAGTCCACGGTGGGAGCAGTACTTC. Translation: CASSPRWEQYF.

This chain joins TRBV5-1 and TRBJ2-1, with TRBD2 as a possible D gene (6 bases). Between the trimmed V and J ends, which lost 0 bases and 1 base, there was a span of 8 bases. CDR3 length: 15 residues. The germline CDR1 and CDR2 sequences are SGHRS and YFSETQ. The CDR3 nucleotides read TGCGCCAGCAGCTTGGGCGGGACTTCCTACAATGAGCAGTTCTTC. Its translation: CASSLGGTSYNEQFF.

The V gene is TRBV6-6, the J gene TRBJ2-3, with D possibly matching TRBD2 (6 bases). The V end lost 6 bases, the J end lost 3 bases, and 16 bases lay between the germline ends. The length of the CDR3 is 15 residues. Germline CDR1 MNHNY, CDR2 SVGAGI (reference sequence). DNA of the CDR3: TGTGCCAGCAGGAGATACCGGGGGAAAACAGATACGCAGTATTTT. Translation: CASRRYRGKTDTQYF.

The CDR3 here is CAISGQNYEQYF. The DNA for the CDR3 is TGTGCCATCAGTGGACAGAACTACGAGCAGTACTTC. The J gene is TRBJ2-7, the V gene TRBV10-3, with TRBD1 as a possible D gene (5 bases). Per the germline V gene, CDR1 is ENHRY and CDR2 is SYGVKD. CDR3 length: 12 amino acids. Deletions cut 4 bases from V and 3 bases from J, with 7 bases between.

The chain carries TRBV7-8 and TRBJ2-2; D gene uncertain. V lost 5 bases to trimming and J lost 5 bases, with 9 bases between them. The CDR3 has 13 amino acids. Germline loops: CDR1 SGHVS, CDR2 FQNEAQ. This CDR3 reads CASSLLLTGELFF. CDR3 coding DNA: TGTGCCAGCAGCCTCCTTTTGACCGGGGAGCTGTTTTTT.

The CDR3 region is CASRENSEQFF. As DNA, the CDR3 is TGTGCCAGCAGGGAAAACAGTGAGCAGTTCTTC. The chain has TRBV2 and TRBJ2-1; D remains ambiguous. The CDR3 has 11 residues. Germline lookup yields CDR1 SNHLY and CDR2 FYNNEI. V was trimmed by 6 bases and J by 9 bases, leaving 9 bases between them.

This chain uses TRBV23-1 with TRBJ1-2; no clear D gene. TRBV23-1 is an ORF; its function is uncertain. Trimming removed 0 bases from V and 4 bases from J, with 15 bases in between. The CDR3 contains 16 residues. The CDR3 spells CASSQSSRRLSYGYTF. In DNA form, the CDR3 reads TGCGCCAGCAGTCAATCGTCCAGGAGGCTATCCTATGGCTACACCTTC.